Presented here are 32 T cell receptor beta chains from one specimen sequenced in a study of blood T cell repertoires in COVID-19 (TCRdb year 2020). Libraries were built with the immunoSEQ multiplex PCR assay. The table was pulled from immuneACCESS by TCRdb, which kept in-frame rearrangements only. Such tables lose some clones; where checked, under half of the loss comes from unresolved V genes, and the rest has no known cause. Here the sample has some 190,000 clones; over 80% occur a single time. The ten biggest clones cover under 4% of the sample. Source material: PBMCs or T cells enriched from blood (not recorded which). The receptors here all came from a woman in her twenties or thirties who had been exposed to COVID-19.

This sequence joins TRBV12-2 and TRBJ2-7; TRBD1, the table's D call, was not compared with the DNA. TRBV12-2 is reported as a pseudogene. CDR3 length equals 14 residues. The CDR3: CAEGGDRGRNEQYF. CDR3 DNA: TGTGCCGAAGGAGGGGACAGGGGGAGAAACGAGCAGTACTTC.

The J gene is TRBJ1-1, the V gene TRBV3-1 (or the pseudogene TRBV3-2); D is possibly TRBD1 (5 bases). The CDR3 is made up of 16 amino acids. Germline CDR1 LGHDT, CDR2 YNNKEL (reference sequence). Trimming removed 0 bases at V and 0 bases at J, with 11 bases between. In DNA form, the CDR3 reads TGTGCCAGCAGCCAAGATCGAGCAGGGCTGAACACTGAAGCTTTCTTT. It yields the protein CASSQDRAGLNTEAFF.

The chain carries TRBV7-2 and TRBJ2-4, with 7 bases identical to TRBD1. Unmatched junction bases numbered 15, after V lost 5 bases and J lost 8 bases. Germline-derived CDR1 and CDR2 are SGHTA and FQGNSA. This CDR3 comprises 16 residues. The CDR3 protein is CASSTRQGRLKDIQYF. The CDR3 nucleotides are TGTGCCAGCAGCACCCGACAGGGTCGGTTGAAGGACATTCAGTACTTC.

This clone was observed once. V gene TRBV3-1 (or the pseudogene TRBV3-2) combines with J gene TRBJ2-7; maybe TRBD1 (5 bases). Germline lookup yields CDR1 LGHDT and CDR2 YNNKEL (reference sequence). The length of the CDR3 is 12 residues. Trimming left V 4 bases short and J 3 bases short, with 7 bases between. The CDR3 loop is CASSPDSYEQYF. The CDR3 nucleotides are TGTGCCAGCAGCCCTGACAGCTACGAGCAGTACTTC.

As DNA, the CDR3 is TGCGCCAGCACCTACAGGGACTCCTACGAGCAGTACTTC. As protein: CASTYRDSYEQYF. V is TRBV5-1 and J is TRBJ2-7, with D possibly being TRBD1 (6 bases). The germline gives CDR1 SGHRS, CDR2 YFSETQ. The CDR3 totals 13 residues. V shed 6 bases and J shed 0 bases, with 10 bases lying between them. Together with reference TRBV5-1 and TRBJ2-7, the CDR3 gives the full variable domain: KAGVTQTPRYLIKTRGQQVTLSCSPISGHRSVSWYQQTPGQGLQFLFEYFSETQRNKGNFPGRFSGRQFSNSRSEMNVSTLELGDSALYLCASTYRDSYEQYFGPGTRLTVT.

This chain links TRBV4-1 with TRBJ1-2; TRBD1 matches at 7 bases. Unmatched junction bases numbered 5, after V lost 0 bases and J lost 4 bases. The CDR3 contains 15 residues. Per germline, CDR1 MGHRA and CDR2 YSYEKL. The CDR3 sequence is CASSQDLQGVYGYTF. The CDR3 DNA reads TGCGCCAGCAGCCAAGATCTCCAGGGGGTCTATGGCTACACCTTC.

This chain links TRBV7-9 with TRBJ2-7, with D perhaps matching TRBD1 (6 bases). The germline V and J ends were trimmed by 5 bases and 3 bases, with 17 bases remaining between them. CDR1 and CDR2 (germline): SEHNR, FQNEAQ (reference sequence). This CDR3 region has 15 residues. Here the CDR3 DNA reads TGTGCCAGCAGCCTGGTTGTCTGGACAGTCTACGAGCAGTACTTC. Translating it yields CASSLVVWTVYEQYF.

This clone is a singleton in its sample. CDR3 region: CAISESTESLRNEQFF. CDR3 DNA sequence: TGTGCCATCAGTGAGTCGACTGAGAGCTTGCGCAATGAGCAGTTCTTC. V and J are TRBV10-3 and TRBJ2-1; D is uncertain. There are 16 residues in the CDR3. Germline CDR1 is ENHRY and CDR2 is SYGVKD. With 0 bases removed from V and 6 bases from J, the gap between germline ends came to 15 bases.

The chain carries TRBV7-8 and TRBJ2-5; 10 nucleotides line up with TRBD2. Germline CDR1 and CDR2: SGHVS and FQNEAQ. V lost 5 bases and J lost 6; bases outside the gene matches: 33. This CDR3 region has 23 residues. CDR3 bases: TGTGCCAGCAGCCAACAGGCTAGCGGGGGAGCCACTATCCTTTCGGGGGGTAGGAAGACCCAGTACTTC. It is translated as CASSQQASGGATILSGGRKTQYF. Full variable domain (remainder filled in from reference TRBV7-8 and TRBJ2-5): GAGVSQSPRYKVAKRGQDVALRCDPISGHVSLFWYQQALGQGPEFLTYFQNEAQLDKSGLPSDRFFAERPEGSVSTLKIQRTQQEDSAVYLCASSQQASGGATILSGGRKTQYFGPGTRLLVL.

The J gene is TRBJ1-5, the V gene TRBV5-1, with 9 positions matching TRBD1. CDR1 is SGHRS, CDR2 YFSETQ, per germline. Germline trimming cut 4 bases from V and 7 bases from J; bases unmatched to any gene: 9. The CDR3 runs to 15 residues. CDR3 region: CASSPEGQGRQPQHF. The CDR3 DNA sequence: TGCGCCAGCAGCCCAGAAGGACAGGGGCGCCAGCCCCAGCATTTT.

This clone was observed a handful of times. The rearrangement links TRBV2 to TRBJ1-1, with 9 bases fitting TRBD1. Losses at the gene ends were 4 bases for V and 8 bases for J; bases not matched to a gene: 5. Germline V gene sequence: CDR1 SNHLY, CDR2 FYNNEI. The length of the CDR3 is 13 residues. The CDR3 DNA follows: TGTGCCAGCAGTGCCGGACAGGGGAGGGAAGCTTTCTTT. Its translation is CASSAGQGREAFF.

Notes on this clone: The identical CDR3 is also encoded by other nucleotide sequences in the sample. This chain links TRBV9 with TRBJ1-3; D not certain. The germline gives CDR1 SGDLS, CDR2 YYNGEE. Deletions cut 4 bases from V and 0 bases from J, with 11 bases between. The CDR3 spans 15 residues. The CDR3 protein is CASSPSGSSGNTIYF. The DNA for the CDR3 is TGTGCCAGCAGCCCGAGCGGGAGCTCTGGAAACACCATATATTTT. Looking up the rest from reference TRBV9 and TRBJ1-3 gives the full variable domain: DSGVTQTPKHLITATGQRVTLRCSPRSGDLSVYWYQQSLDQGLQFLIQYYNGEERAKGNILERFSAQQFPDLHSELNLSSLELGDSALYFCASSPSGSSGNTIYFGEGSWLTVV.

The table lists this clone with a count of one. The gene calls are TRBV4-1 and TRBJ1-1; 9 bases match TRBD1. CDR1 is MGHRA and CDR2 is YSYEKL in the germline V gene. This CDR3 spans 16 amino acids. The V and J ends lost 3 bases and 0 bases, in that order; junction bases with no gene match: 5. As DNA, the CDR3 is TGCGCCAGCAGCCAGACAGGGGGATATCTGAACACTGAAGCTTTCTTT. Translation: CASSQTGGYLNTEAFF.

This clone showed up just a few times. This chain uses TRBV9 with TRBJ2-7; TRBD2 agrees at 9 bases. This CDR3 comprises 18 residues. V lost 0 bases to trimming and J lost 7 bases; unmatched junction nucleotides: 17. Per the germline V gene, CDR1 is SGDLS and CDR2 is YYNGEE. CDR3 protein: CASSVVFARRRGGGEQYF. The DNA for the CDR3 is TGTGCCAGCAGCGTAGTTTTCGCCCGAAGGCGGGGGGGCGGGGAGCAGTACTTC. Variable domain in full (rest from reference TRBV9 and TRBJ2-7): DSGVTQTPKHLITATGQRVTLRCSPRSGDLSVYWYQQSLDQGLQFLIQYYNGEERAKGNILERFSAQQFPDLHSELNLSSLELGDSALYFCASSVVFARRRGGGEQYFGPGTRLTVT.

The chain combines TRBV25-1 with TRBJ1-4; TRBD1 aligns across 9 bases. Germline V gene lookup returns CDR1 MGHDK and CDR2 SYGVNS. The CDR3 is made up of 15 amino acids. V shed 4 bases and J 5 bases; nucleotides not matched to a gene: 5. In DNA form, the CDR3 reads TGTGCCAGCAGTGCGGACAGGGGAATGAATGAAAAACTGTTTTTT. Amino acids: CASSADRGMNEKLFF.

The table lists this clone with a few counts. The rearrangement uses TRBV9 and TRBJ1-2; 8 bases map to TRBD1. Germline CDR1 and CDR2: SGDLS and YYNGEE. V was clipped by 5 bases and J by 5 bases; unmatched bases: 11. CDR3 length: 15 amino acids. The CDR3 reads CASRSVGQGGYGYTF. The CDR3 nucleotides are TGTGCCAGCAGATCCGTCGGACAGGGTGGATATGGCTACACCTTC.

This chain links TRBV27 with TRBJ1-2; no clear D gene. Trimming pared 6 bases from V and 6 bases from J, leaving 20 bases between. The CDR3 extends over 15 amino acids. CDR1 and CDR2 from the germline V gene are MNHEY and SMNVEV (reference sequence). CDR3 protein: CASRPLSGSADGYTF. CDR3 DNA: TGTGCCAGCAGACCATTGAGCGGGAGTGCGGATGGCTACACCTTC.

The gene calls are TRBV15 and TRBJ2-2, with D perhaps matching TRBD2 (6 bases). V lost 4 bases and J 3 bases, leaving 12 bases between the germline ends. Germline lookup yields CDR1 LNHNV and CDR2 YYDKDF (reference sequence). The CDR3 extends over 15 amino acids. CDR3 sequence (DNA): TGTGCCACCAGCAAAGGTAGCGGCGACACCGGGGAGCTGTTTTTT. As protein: CATSKGSGDTGELFF. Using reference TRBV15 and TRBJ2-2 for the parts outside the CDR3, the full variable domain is DAMVIQNPRYQVTQFGKPVTLSCSQTLNHNVMYWYQQKSSQAPKLLFHYYDKDFNNEADTPDNFQSRRPNTSFCFLDIRSPGLGDTAMYLCATSKGSGDTGELFFGEGSRLTVL.

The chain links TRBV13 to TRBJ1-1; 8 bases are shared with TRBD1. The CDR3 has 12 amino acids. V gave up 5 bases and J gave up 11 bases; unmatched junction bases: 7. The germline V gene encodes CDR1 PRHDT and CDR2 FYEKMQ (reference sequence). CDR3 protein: CASSHEGDRAFF. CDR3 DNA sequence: TGTGCCAGCAGCCACGAGGGGGACAGGGCTTTCTTT.

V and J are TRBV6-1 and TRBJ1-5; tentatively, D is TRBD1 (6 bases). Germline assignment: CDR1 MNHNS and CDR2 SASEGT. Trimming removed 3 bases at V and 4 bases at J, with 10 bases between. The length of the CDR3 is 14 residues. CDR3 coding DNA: TGTGCCAGCAGTGAGGGGACACGGAATCAGCCCCAGCATTTT. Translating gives CASSEGTRNQPQHF.

This chain's CDR3 is CASSFRGLEQYF. In nucleotides, the CDR3 is TGTGCCAGCAGTTTTAGAGGTCTCGAGCAGTACTTC. The J gene is TRBJ2-7, the V gene TRBV27, with D hard to call. Trimming took off 3 bases at V and 6 bases at J, with 9 bases between the two ends. The CDR3 runs to 12 residues. Germline CDR1 and CDR2: MNHEY and SMNVEV (reference sequence).

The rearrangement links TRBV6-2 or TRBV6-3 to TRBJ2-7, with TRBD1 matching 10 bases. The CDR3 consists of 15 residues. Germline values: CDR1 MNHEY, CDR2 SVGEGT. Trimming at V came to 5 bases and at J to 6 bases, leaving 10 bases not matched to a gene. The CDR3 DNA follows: TGTGCCAGCAGTGGCAGGACAGGGGGTATCGGCGAGCAGTACTTC. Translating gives CASSGRTGGIGEQYF.

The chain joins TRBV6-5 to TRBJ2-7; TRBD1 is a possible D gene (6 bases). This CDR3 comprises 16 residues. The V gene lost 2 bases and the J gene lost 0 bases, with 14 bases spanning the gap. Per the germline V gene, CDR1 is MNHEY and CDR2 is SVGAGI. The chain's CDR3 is CASSYLRDTSSYEQYF. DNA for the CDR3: TGTGCCAGCAGTTACCTCCGGGACACAAGCTCCTACGAGCAGTACTTC.

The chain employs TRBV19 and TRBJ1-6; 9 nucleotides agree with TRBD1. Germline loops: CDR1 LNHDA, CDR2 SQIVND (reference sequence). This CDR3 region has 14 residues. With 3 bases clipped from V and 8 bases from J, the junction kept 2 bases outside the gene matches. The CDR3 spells CASSITGGDSPLHF. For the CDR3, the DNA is TGTGCCAGTAGTATTACAGGGGGCGATTCACCCCTCCACTTT.

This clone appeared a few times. The CDR3 DNA reads as TGTGCCAGCAGCCAAGATACTTTACGGGAGCAGTTCTTC. It specifies CASSQDTLREQFF. The chain recombines TRBV3-1 (or the pseudogene TRBV3-2) with TRBJ2-1; D ambiguous. Trimming took off 0 bases at V and 10 bases at J, with 10 bases between the two ends. Germline V gene sequence: CDR1 LGHDT, CDR2 YNNKEL (reference sequence). The CDR3 spans 13 residues.

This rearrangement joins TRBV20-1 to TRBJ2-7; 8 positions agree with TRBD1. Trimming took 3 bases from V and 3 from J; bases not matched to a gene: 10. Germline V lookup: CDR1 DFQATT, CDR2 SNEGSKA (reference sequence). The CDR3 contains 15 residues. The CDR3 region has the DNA TGCAGTGCTAGTCCCGGACAGGGCAATGTCTACGAGCAGTACTTC. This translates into CSASPGQGNVYEQYF.

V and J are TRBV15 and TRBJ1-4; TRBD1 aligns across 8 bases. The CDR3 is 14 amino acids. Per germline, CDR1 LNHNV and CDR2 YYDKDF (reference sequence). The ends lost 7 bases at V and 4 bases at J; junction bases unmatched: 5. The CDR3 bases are TGTGCCACCACAGACAGGGGAATTAATGAAAAACTGTTTTTT. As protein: CATTDRGINEKLFF.

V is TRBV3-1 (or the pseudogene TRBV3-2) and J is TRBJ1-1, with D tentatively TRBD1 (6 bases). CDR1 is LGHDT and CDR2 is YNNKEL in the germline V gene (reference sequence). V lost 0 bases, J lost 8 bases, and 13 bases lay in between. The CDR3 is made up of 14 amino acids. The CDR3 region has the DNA TGTGCCAGCAGCCAAGATGTTAGGACAGTGGAAGCTTTCTTT. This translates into CASSQDVRTVEAFF.

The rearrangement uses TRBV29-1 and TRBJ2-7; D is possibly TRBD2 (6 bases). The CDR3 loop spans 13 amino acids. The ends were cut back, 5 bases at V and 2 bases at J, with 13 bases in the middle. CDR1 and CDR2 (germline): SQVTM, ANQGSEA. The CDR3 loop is CSVRDGGAYEQYF. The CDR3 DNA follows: TGCAGCGTTCGGGATGGAGGGGCCTACGAGCAGTACTTC.

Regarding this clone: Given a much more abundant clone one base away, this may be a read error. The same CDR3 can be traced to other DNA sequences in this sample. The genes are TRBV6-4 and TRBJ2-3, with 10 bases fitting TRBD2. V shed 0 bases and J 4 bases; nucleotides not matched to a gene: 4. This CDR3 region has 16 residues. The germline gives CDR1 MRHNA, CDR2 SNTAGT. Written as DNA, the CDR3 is TGTGCCAGCAGTGACTCGAGCGGGGGGGCCGCAGATACGCAGTATTTT. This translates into CASSDSSGGAADTQYF.

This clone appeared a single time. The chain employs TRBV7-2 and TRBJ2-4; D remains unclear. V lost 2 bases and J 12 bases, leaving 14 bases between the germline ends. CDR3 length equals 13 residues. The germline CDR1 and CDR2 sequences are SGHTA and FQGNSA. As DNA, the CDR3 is TGTGCCAGCAGCTTAAGAGGCGTCCTCGATCAGTACTTC. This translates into CASSLRGVLDQYF.

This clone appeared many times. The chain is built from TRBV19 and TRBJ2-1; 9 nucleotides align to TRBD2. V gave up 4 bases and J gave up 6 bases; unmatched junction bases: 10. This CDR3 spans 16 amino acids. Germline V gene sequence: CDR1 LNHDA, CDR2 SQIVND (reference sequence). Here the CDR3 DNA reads TGTGCCAGTAGTACCATCGACCTAGCGGGGACCAATGAGCAGTTCTTC. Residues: CASSTIDLAGTNEQFF.